This T cell receptor (beta chain) was recorded in a study of CD8+CD57+ T cells in acquired aplastic anemia. Study background: When averaged, DNA from sorted CD4+ and CD8+ cells came to around 3.4 ug. Study-wide points: In common between the patients and the controls were around 29 CD8+ CDR3 sequences.

Genomic DNA, the template, was used for profiling of the TCR beta VDJ and CDR3. TCRdb analysed the reads with MiXCR anew, one entry per CDR3 protein. The table lists about 160,000 distinct CDR3 sequences, 40% to 50% of them singletons. Patients who underwent sequencing had shown CD8+CD57+ cell expansion by flow cytometry. Diagnosis of severe acquired aplastic anemia applied to all patients. The blood sampling took place in patients who had so far received no therapy. This CDR3 comprises 12 residues. Per germline, CDR1 PRHDT and CDR2 FYEKMQ (reference sequence). The germline V and J ends were trimmed by 3 bases and 7 bases, with 9 bases remaining between them. The sample holds many counts of this clonotype. Antigen specificity is unknown.

The sample consisted of sorted CD4+, CD8+, or CD8+CD57+ T cells (not recorded which) from PBMCs. The sequence derives from a human donor with aplastic anemia. The chain couples TRBV13 to TRBJ1-1; D ambiguous. The CDR3 DNA is TGTGCCAGCAGCTTGAGATACGGTGAAGCTTTCTTT. As protein: CASSLRYGEAFF.